This record concerns one T cell receptor (beta chain) sequence. The data were taken from a study of blood T cell repertoires in COVID-19. Per the authors' pipeline: Cell counts per sample came from amplifying reference gene primers. Here immunoSEQ multiplex PCR was the method, and the copy in TCRdb shows in-frame clones only, minus some. V and J calls and clone size are as listed in that table; D and trimming were resolved from the DNA. The data show approximately 190,000 clones, with 70% to 90% seen just once and approximately 6.1% held by the top ten. Germline lookup yields CDR1 MNHEY and CDR2 SMNVEV (reference sequence). The CDR3 is 13 residues long. V trimming: 6 bases; J trimming: 7 bases; junction bases outside the gene matches: 3.

The clonotype originates from a man older than 75 with acute or convalescent COVID-19. This chain joins TRBV27 and TRBJ2-4; 10 nucleotides agree with TRBD1. Specimen: peripheral blood. The CDR3 region is CASSDRGQNIQYF. The CDR3 bases are TGTGCCAGCAGCGACAGGGGGCAGAACATTCAGTACTTC.